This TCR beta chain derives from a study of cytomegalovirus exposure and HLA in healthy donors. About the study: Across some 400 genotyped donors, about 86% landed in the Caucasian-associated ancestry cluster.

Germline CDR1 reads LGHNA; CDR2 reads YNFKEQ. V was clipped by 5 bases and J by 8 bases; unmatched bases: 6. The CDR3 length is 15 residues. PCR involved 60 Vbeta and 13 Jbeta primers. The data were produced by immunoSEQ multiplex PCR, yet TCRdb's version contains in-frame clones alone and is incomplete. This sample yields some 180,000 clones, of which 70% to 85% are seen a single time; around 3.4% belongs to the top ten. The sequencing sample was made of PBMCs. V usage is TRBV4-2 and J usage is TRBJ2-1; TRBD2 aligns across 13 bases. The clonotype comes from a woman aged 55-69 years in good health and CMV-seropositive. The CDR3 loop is CASSKTTSGGDEQFF. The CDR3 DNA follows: TGTGCCAGCAGCAAAACCACTAGCGGGGGGGATGAGCAGTTCTTC.